The sequence of this T cell receptor (beta chain) was determined in a study of cytomegalovirus exposure and HLA in healthy donors. Study information: From some 190 million T cells, an earlier analysis saw some 120 million unique TCR beta sequences. Broader study findings: Presence/absence analyses assumed roughly uniform sequencing depth across donors.

This CDR3 region has 14 residues. Germline V gene sequence: CDR1 SGHRS, CDR2 YFSETQ. The junction had 9 bases not matched to a gene; V was cut back by 6 bases and J by 6 bases. 60 Vbeta and 13 Jbeta primers were used in PCR. The assay was immunoSEQ multiplex PCR, and TCRdb's table has in-frame clones only and misses some. The data contain about 150,000 clones, 79% of them singletons. For this clone: The target antigen is unknown.

The clonotype comes from a middle-aged man in good health and CMV-seropositive. Sequencing was performed on PBMCs. This rearrangement joins TRBV5-1 to TRBJ2-3; 8 nucleotides agree with TRBD2. CDR3 loop: CASMLTSGGDTQYF. CDR3 coding DNA: TGCGCCAGCATGCTAACTAGCGGAGGCGATACGCAGTATTTT.